The following is a TCR beta chain sequence with its context. Germline V CDR1 and CDR2: WSHSY, SAAADI. The CDR3 sequence is 16 residues long. V lost 2 bases to trimming and J lost 3 bases; unmatched junction nucleotides: 9. Sequenced by immunoSEQ multiplex PCR; TCRdb stores in-frame clones only, minus some. The sample carries under 150,000 clones, around two thirds recorded once. These data come from a study of shared clonotypes between healthy human individuals. The sample consisted of memory CD8+ T cells sorted from blood. Subset here: CD45RO+ cells pooled with CCR7-negative TemRA cells. The chain carries TRBV10-2 and TRBJ2-7, with 8 bases matching TRBD1. This TCR came from a woman aged 25 to 45 in good health. The CDR3 loop reads CASSETGGQGYYEQYF. In DNA form, the CDR3 reads TGCGCCAGCAGTGAGACAGGAGGACAGGGATACTACGAGCAGTACTTC.